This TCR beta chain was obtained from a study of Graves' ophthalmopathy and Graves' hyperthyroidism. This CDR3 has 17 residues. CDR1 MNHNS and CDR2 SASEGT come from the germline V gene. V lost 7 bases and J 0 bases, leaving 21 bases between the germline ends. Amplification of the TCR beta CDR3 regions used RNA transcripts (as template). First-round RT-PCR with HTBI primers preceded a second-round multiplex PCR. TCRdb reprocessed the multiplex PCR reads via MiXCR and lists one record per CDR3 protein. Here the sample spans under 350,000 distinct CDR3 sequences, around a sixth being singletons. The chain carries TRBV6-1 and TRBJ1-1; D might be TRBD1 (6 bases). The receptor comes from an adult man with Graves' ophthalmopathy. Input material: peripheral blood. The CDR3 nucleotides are TGTGCCAGCATGGAATGGGGGACATCCCTGATGAACACTGAAGCTTTCTTT. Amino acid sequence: CASMEWGTSLMNTEAFF.